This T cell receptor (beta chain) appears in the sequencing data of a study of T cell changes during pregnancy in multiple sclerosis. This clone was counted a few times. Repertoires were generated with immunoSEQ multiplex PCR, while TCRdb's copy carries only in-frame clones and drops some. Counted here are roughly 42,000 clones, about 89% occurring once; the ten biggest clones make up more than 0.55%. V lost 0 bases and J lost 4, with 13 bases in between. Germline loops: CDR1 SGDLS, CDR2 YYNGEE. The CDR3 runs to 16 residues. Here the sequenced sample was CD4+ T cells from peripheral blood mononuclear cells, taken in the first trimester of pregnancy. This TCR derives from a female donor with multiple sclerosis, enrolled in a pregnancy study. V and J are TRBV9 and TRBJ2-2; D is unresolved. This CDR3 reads CASSVGPEQTTGELFF. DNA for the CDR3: TGTGCCAGCAGCGTAGGCCCCGAACAGACCACCGGGGAGCTGTTTTTT.